This T cell receptor beta chain was documented in a study of blood T cells in healthy people across ages. This CDR3 is built from 15 residues. Germline CDR1 SEHNR, CDR2 FQNEAQ (reference sequence). For the second PCR, which ran for roughly 7 to 11 cycles, a sample-barcoded 5' primer and a J-beta primer mix were used. In TCRdb, the 5' RACE reads were re-called with MiXCR into one record per CDR3 protein. The sample shows roughly 800,000 distinct CDR3 sequences, about 25% of them seen only once. Points on this clonotype: A read error may produce the germline difference seen at one junction end.

The same data also went into a second study, on T cells of mothers and their children. That study reports: A few healthy Caucasian mothers served as donors, and their six children did as well. Each child contributed approximately 2.9 million TCR beta CDR3 reads, while each mother contributed over 8.5 million.

The receptor's source is a boy between 10 and 17 years old in good health. Sequencing was done on a sample of blood. The chain employs TRBV7-9 and TRBJ1-4; 8 nucleotides agree with TRBD1. The CDR3 bases are TGTGCCAGCAGCATGCAGGGGGCGTGTGGTGAAGAACTGTTTTTT. Amino acids: CASSMQGACGEELFF.